This T cell receptor beta chain emerged from a study of early T cells in non-severe SARS-CoV-2 infection. Study overall: Sequencing targeted bulk RNA from unsorted whole blood, leaving chains unpaired. Findings of the study overall: The matching step, a VDJdb search, favored anti-spike CD8 responses and missed private and CD4 specificities.

The CDR3 sequence is 13 residues long. Germline CDR1 LGHNA, CDR2 YSLEER. The V end lost 0 bases, the J end lost 6 bases, and 6 bases lay between the germline ends. The TCR library protocol attached unique molecular identifiers to the individual cDNA molecules. TCRdb fed the 5' RACE reads into MiXCR, producing one record per CDR3 protein. The sample lists some 45,000 distinct CDR3 sequences; about 5.9% were seen once. Turning to this clonotype: The antigen is unknown.

The rearrangement uses TRBV4-3 and TRBJ2-4; no definite D call. The specimen comprised whole blood, sampled at baseline. This TCR was sampled from an adult who was a healthcare worker with PCR-confirmed SARS-CoV-2 infection or an uninfected control (not recorded which). In DNA, the CDR3 is TGCGCCAGCAGCCAAGATCGGCTAAACATTCAGTACTTC. This sequence encodes CASSQDRLNIQYF.